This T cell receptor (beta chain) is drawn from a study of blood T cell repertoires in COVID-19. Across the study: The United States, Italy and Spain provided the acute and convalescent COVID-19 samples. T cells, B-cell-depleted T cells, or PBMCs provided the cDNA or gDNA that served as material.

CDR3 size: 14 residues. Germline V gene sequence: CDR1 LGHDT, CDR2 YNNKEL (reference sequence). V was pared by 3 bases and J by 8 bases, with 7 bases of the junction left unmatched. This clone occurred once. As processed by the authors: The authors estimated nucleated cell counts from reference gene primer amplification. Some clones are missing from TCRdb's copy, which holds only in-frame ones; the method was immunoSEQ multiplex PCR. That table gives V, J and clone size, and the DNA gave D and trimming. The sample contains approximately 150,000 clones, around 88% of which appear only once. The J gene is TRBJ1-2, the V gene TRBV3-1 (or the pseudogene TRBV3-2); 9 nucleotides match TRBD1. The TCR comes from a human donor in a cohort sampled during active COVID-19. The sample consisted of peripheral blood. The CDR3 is CASSHQDRGGGYTF. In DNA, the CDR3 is TGTGCCAGCAGCCACCAGGACAGGGGTGGCGGCTACACCTTC.